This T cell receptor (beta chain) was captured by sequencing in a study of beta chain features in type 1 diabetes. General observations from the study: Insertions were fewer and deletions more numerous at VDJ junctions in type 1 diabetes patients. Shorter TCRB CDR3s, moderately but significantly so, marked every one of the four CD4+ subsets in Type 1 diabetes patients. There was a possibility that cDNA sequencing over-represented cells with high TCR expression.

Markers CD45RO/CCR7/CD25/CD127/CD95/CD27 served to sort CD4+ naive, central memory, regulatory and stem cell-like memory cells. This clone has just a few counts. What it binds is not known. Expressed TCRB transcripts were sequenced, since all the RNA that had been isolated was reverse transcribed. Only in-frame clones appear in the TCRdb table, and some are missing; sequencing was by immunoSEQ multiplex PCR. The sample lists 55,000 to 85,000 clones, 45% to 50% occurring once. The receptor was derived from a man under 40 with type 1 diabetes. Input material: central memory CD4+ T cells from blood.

The CDR3 DNA reads as TGTGCCAGCAGTTACTCTGGCGGGAGGGCCTCCAATGAGCAGTTCTTC. Translating it yields CASSYSGGRASNEQFF. The chain carries TRBV6-5 and TRBJ2-1; TRBD2 matches at 9 bases. Germline values: CDR1 MNHEY, CDR2 SVGAGI. V dropped 0 bases and J dropped 6; count of bases not matched to a gene: 6. This CDR3 has 16 amino acids.